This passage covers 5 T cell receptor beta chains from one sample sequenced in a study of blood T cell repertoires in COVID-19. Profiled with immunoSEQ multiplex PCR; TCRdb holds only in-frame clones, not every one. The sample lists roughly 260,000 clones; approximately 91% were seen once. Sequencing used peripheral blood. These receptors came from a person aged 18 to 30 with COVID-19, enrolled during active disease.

The CDR3 DNA sequence: TGTGCCAGCAGTGAAAGGGGAGGAAGGCCTGAAGCTTTCTTT. Encoded protein: CASSERGGRPEAFF. The chain has TRBV6-1 and TRBJ1-1; D might be TRBD1 (5 bases). Germline V gene data show CDR1 as MNHNS and CDR2 as SASEGT. CDR3 length: 14 residues. V dropped 2 bases and J dropped 6 bases, with 13 bases sitting between them.

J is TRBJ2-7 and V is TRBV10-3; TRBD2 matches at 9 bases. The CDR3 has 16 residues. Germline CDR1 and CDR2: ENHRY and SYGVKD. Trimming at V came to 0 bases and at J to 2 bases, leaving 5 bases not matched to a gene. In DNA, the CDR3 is TGTGCCATCAGTGAGTCCGGGACTAGCTATACCTACGAGCAGTACTTC. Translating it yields CAISESGTSYTYEQYF.

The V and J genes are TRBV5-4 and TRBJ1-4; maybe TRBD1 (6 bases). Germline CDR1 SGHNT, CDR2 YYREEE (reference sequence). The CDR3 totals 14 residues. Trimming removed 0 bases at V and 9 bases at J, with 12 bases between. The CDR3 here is CASSLDSDSKKLFF. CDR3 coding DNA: TGTGCCAGCAGCTTGGATTCGGACAGCAAAAAACTGTTTTTT.

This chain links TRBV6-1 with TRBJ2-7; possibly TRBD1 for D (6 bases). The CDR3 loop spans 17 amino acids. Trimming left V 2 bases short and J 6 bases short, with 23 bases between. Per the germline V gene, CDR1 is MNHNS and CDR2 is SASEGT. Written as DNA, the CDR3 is TGTGCCAGCAGTGAAAGGGCCCCCCCGCCTACAGGGTTCGAGCAGTACTTC. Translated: CASSERAPPPTGFEQYF.

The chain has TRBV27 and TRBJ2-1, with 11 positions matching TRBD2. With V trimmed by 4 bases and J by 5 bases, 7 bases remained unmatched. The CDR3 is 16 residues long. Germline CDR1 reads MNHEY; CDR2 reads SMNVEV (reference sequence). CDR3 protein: CASSSIAGGRNNEQFF. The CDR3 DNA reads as TGTGCCAGCAGTTCAATAGCGGGAGGGCGGAACAATGAGCAGTTCTTC.